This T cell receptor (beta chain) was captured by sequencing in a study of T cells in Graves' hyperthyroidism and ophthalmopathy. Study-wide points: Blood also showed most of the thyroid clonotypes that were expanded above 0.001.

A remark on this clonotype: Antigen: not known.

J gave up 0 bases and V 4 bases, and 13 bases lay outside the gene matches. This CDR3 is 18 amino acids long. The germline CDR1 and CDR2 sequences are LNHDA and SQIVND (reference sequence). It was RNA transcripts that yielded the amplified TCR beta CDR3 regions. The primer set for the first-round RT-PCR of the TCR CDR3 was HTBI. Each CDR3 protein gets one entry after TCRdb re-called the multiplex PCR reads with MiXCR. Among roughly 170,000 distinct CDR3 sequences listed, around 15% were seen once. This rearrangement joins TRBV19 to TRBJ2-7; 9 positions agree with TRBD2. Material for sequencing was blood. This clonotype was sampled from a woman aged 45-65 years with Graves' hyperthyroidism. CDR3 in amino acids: CASSTKLAGLYSSYEQYF. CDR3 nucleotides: TGTGCCAGTAGTACCAAACTAGCGGGCCTATATAGCTCCTACGAGCAGTACTTC.